A selection of T cell receptor beta chains follows, all from one sample in a study of CD8 T cells in Susac syndrome. TCRdb ran MiXCR on the immunoSEQ multiplex PCR reads and lists one entry per CDR3 protein. The sample consists of around 270,000 distinct CDR3 sequences, roughly 85% of them appearing once. Sequenced sample: CD8+ T cells from PBMCs. These receptors were collected from a human donor with multiple sclerosis. Both conserved end residues are part of each CDR3. D genes are given only for firm matches. The size field is filled for only some rows; it gives once, few, many or a size class.

>TRBV29-1|-|-|TRBJ2-7
TGCAGCGTTGAAGATAGTGCGGGTCGGGGTGGCTACGAGCAGTACTTC
CSVEDSAGRGGYEQYF
>TRBV7-9|TRBD1|-|TRBJ1-4
TGTGCCAGCAGCCTGTGGACAGGGGGGATTGAAAAACTGTTTTTT
CASSLWTGGIEKLFF
>TRBV2|-|-|TRBJ2-7
TGTGCCAGCAAGGGGACTTCCTACGAGCAGTACTTC
CASKGTSYEQYF
>TRBV4-3|TRBD2|-|TRBJ2-1
TGCGCCAGCAGCCAAGATCGGGGACTAGCGATTTTCAATGAGCAGTTCTTC
CASSQDRGLAIFNEQFF
>TRBV27|TRBD1|-|TRBJ2-7
TGTGCCATCAAGCCTCCGGGACAGGGCGAGCAGTACTTC
CAIKPPGQGEQYF
>TRBV28|TRBD1|-|TRBJ2-2
TGTGCCAGCAGTTTATCGGCAGGGGGCATGTACACCGGGGAGCTGTTTTTT
CASSLSAGGMYTGELFF
>TRBV6-2/TRBV6-3|-|-|TRBJ2-7
TGTGCCAGCAGTTACTCGAACCCAGGAGCTTTAACCTACGAGCAGTACTTC
CASSYSNPGALTYEQYF
>TRBV27|TRBD2|-|TRBJ2-7
TGTGCCAGCAGCCGACTAGCGGGAGGTTCCTACGAGCAGTACTTC
CASSRLAGGSYEQYF
>TRBV19|TRBD1|-|TRBJ1-5
TGTGCCAGTAGTACGACAGGGTACGATCAGCCCCAGCATTTT
CASSTTGYDQPQHF
>TRBV27|-|-|TRBJ2-3
TGTGCCAGCAGTCTACCCTGGGGCTTACCTAGCACAGATACGCAGTATTTT
CASSLPWGLPSTDTQYF
>TRBV12-3/TRBV12-4|-|-|TRBJ1-2
TGTGCCAGCAGCCCGCCCGGACCCTCCTGGGGCTACACCTTC
CASSPPGPSWGYTF
>TRBV7-9|TRBD2|-|TRBJ2-3
TGTGCCAGCAGCCCCGAGGGATTAGCGGGAGCGGCAGATACGCAGTATTTT
CASSPEGLAGAADTQYF
>TRBV27|-|once|TRBJ1-1
TGTGCCAGCAGTTTATCCGCCTGGCAGAAGAACACTGAAGCTTTCTTT
CASSLSAWQKNTEAFF
>TRBV11-2|-|-|TRBJ1-2
TGTGCCAGCAGCTTTCGGGGGCTGGGATATGGCTACACCTTC
CASSFRGLGYGYTF
>TRBV9|-|-|TRBJ1-1
TGTGCCAGCAGCCCACCCTCCGGGAACACTGAAGCTTTCTTT
CASSPPSGNTEAFF
>TRBV7-9|-|-|TRBJ2-7
TGTGCCAGCAGCCCCCGACTAAAACCCTACGAGCAGTACTTC
CASSPRLKPYEQYF
>TRBV7-3|TRBD2|-|TRBJ2-1
TGTGCCAGCAGCCCCGTAGCGGGAGCCTTAATCAATGAGCAGTTCTTC
CASSPVAGALINEQFF
>TRBV9|TRBD2|-|TRBJ2-6
TGTGCCAGCAGCGCCCCGGAGGGAGGGTGGGGGGCCAACGTCCTGACTTTC
CASSAPEGGWGANVLTF
>TRBV20-1|TRBD2|-|TRBJ2-7
TGCAGTGCGGGGCTACGCGGGAGGGCCGTTTACGAGCAGTACTTC
CSAGLRGRAVYEQYF
>TRBV11-2|-|-|TRBJ1-1
TGTGCCAGCCCGCCGGGGGGGCCGGTGGATGAAGCTTTCTTT
CASPPGGPVDEAFF
>TRBV11-2|-|-|TRBJ2-5
TGTGCCAGCAGCTTAGACCCACTAGGTTCCGCGGAGACCCAGTACTTC
CASSLDPLGSAETQYF
>TRBV29-1|-|-|TRBJ2-3
TGCAGCGTTGCTGGTGGATCAGGAAAACTCACAGATACGCAGTATTTT
CSVAGGSGKLTDTQYF
>TRBV29-1|TRBD2|-|TRBJ2-3
TGCAGCGTAGGTGGACTAGCGGATTTCACAGATACGCAGTATTTT
CSVGGLADFTDTQYF
>TRBV14|-|-|TRBJ1-2
TGTGCCAGCAGCCAAGGGGCTTGGGGCGACGGCTATGGCTACACCTTC
CASSQGAWGDGYGYTF
>TRBV27|-|-|TRBJ2-1
TGTGCCAGCAGTGGTTGGGGCAATGAGCAGTTCTTC
CASSGWGNEQFF
>TRBV18|TRBD2|-|TRBJ2-7
TGTGCCAGCTCACACGAACTAGCGGGAGGCTACGAGCAGTACTTC
CASSHELAGGYEQYF
>TRBV4-3|-|-|TRBJ2-7
TGCGCCAGCAGCCAAACACCCGGCCAGACCGAGCAGTACTTC
CASSQTPGQTEQYF
>TRBV25-1|-|-|TRBJ1-2
TGTGCCAGCAGCCTTGGACGCGAAGGCTATGGCTACACCTTC
CASSLGREGYGYTF
>TRBV4-3|-|-|TRBJ1-2
TGCGCCAGCAGCCAAGACCTCGAAGAAGGCTACACCTTC
CASSQDLEEGYTF
>TRBV30|-|-|TRBJ1-5
TGTGCCTGGAGTGTAACTATAGGCTTCAATCAGCCCCAGCATTTT
CAWSVTIGFNQPQHF
>TRBV19|-|many|TRBJ2-7
TGTGCCAGTAGTGCCGGGCAGGGGTACGAGCAGTACTTC
CASSAGQGYEQYF
>TRBV5-1|-|-|TRBJ2-3
TGCGCCAGCAGCTTCCGGGAAAGCTACACAGATACGCAGTATTTT
CASSFRESYTDTQYF
>TRBV29-1|TRBD2|-|TRBJ2-3
TGCAGCGTTGAAGAGGGAACTAGCGGGAGTAGGGATACGCAGTATTTT
CSVEEGTSGSRDTQYF
>TRBV7-9|-|-|TRBJ2-7
TGTGCCAGCAGCGCCGGGACCGACGACTACGAGCAGTACTTC
CASSAGTDDYEQYF
>TRBV19|-|-|TRBJ2-7
TGTGCCAGTAGTGCGGGACTGAGTGGCTCCTACGAGCAGTACTTC
CASSAGLSGSYEQYF
>TRBV12-3/TRBV12-4|-|-|TRBJ1-1
TGTGCCAGCAGTTGGGGAGGCGACACTGAAGCTTTCTTT
CASSWGGDTEAFF
>TRBV7-2|-|-|TRBJ1-2
TGTGCCAGCAGCGGGGACACCAGCTATGGCTACACCTTC
CASSGDTSYGYTF
>TRBV13|TRBD2|-|TRBJ2-3
TGTGCCAGCAGCTTAGTGGGGTCCACCGGGACTAGCGGGAGTGCAGATACGCAGTATTTT
CASSLVGSTGTSGSADTQYF
>TRBV7-3|-|-|TRBJ2-1
TGTGCCAGCAGCAGTAAAGGGCTAGCGCAACACAATGAGCAGTTCTTC
CASSSKGLAQHNEQFF
>TRBV4-3|-|-|TRBJ2-2
TGCGCCAGCAGCCAAGTTGGGGTAGGGTCGAACACCGGGGAGCTGTTTTTT
CASSQVGVGSNTGELFF
>TRBV6-5|-|few|TRBJ1-2
TGTGCCAGCAGGACTCGGGACATTCCGGATGGCTACACCTTC
CASRTRDIPDGYTF
>TRBV24-1|-|-|TRBJ2-2
TGTGCCACCAGTGATTTAAGCGGGGAGCTGTTTTTT
CATSDLSGELFF
>TRBV6-2/TRBV6-3|TRBD1|-|TRBJ2-4
TGTGCCAGCAGTACCCCCAGGCGACAGGGGACTAAAAACATTCAGTACTTC
CASSTPRRQGTKNIQYF
>TRBV20-1|TRBD2|-|TRBJ2-7
TGCAGTGCTAGAGGGACTAGCTCCTACGAGCAGTACTTC
CSARGTSSYEQYF
>TRBV13|-|-|TRBJ1-2
TGTGCCAGCAGCTTAGATTCCGGCAACTATCATGGCTACACCTTC
CASSLDSGNYHGYTF
>TRBV12-3/TRBV12-4|-|-|TRBJ1-5
TGTGCCAGCAGTTTCGGCACGCCGTTAAGGCAGCCCCAGCATTTT
CASSFGTPLRQPQHF
>TRBV19|TRBD1|-|TRBJ2-2
TGTGCCAGTAGTATTCCCCGACAGGGTGTGACCGGGGAGCTGTTTTTT
CASSIPRQGVTGELFF
>TRBV20-1|TRBD2|-|TRBJ2-7
TGCAGTGCGGAAAGGGGACTAGCGGGACTATACGAGCAGTACTTC
CSAERGLAGLYEQYF
>TRBV24-1|-|-|TRBJ1-1
TGTGCCACCAGGCTACAGGGTGGAACTGAAGCTTTCTTT
CATRLQGGTEAFF
>TRBV28|-|-|TRBJ2-7
TGTGCCAGCAGTCCCACCCGCCTTGCCGAGCAGTACTTC
CASSPTRLAEQYF
>TRBV14|TRBD1|few|TRBJ1-1
TGTGCCAGCAGCCAAGACCCGGGACAGTGGAAAGCTTTCTTT
CASSQDPGQWKAFF
>TRBV7-9|-|-|TRBJ1-2
TGTGCCAGCAGCTCGGGCGGGACGGACTATGGCTACACCTTC
CASSSGGTDYGYTF
>TRBV28|-|few|TRBJ2-7
TGTGCCAGCAGTTTTCAGCACGAGCAGTACTTC
CASSFQHEQYF
>TRBV24-1|-|-|TRBJ2-7
TGTGCCACCAGTGATTCGGCCGCTGACGGGTGGGAGCAGTACTTC
CATSDSAADGWEQYF
>TRBV28|-|-|TRBJ1-1
TGTGCCAGCTGCCCCCCCGGGGGCACTGAAGCTTTCTTT
CASCPPGGTEAFF
>TRBV7-9|-|-|TRBJ1-1
TGTGCCAGCAGCCCTGGATTACGGACTGAAGCTTTCTTT
CASSPGLRTEAFF
>TRBV7-9|-|-|TRBJ2-2
TGTGCCAGCAGCTTTCGGCGACTACCCAACACCGGGGAGCTGTTTTTT
CASSFRRLPNTGELFF
>TRBV12-3/TRBV12-4|-|-|TRBJ2-1
TGTGCCAGCAGTTTTGGAGGGTCAGTCGATGAGCAGTTCTTC
CASSFGGSVDEQFF
>TRBV4-1|-|few|TRBJ1-2
TGCGCCAGCAGCCACCCGACGTCGGGAGAAGGCTACACCTTC
CASSHPTSGEGYTF